Presented here are 2 T cell receptor beta chains from one specimen sequenced in a study of blood T cell repertoires in COVID-19. Assay: immunoSEQ multiplex PCR; the TCRdb copy retains only in-frame clones and omits some. This sample yields some 330,000 clones, of which 70% to 90% are seen a single time; around 2% belongs to the top ten. The sample was PBMCs or T cells enriched from blood (not recorded which). The receptors were gathered from a man between 35 and 55 years old in a cohort exposed to, infected with or recovered from COVID-19 (not recorded which).

This chain links TRBV5-5 with TRBJ2-7; 7 nucleotides align to TRBD2. Germline V CDR1 and CDR2: SGHKS, YYEKEE (reference sequence). V gave up 0 bases and J gave up 2 bases; unmatched junction bases: 5. There are 15 residues in the CDR3. The CDR3 bases are TGTGCCAGCAGCTTGGCCCCTAGCGGTCCCTACGAGCAGTACTTC. This encodes CASSLAPSGPYEQYF.

The genes are TRBV30 and TRBJ1-3; maybe TRBD1 (5 bases). Germline CDR1 GTSNPN, CDR2 SVGIG (reference sequence). Between the trimmed V and J ends, which lost 1 base and 5 bases, there was a span of 9 bases. CDR3 length: 13 residues. The CDR3 DNA reads as TGTGCCTGGAGTGCACGACAGAGAAACACCATATATTTT. Translation gives CAWSARQRNTIYF.